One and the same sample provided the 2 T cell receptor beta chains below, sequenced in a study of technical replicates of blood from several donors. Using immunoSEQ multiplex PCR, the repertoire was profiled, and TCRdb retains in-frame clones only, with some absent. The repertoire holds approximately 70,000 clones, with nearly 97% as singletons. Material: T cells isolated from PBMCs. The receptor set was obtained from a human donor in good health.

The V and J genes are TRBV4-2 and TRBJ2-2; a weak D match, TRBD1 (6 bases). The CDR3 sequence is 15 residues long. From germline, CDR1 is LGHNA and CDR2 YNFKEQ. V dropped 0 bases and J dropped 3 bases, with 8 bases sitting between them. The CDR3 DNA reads TGTGCCAGCAGCCAAGAATGGACAGACACCGGGGAGCTGTTTTTT. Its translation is CASSQEWTDTGELFF.

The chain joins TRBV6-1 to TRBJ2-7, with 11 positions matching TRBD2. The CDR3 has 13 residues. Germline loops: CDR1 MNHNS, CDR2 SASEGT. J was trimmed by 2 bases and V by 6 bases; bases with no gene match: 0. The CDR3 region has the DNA TGTGCCAGCAGACTAGCGGGGGCCTACGAGCAGTACTTC. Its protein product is CASRLAGAYEQYF.